These 19 T cell receptor beta chains originate from one sample sequenced in a study of regulatory T cells in long-lasting Graves disease. The time point was: newly diagnosed GD, antithyroid drugs for less than 3 months. PBMC-derived RNA was used for the TCR library. Investigators prepared the TCR beta libraries by applying iRepertoire HTBI primers and Arm-PCR of CDR3 regions. From the multiplex PCR reads, TCRdb called clonotypes with MiXCR, one entry per CDR3 protein. The table includes roughly 560,000 distinct CDR3 sequences, about 16% detected once. This sample also appeared in a second study, on T cells in Graves' hyperthyroidism and ophthalmopathy.

Sequences were derived from peripheral blood mononuclear cells (PBMCs), sampled at new diagnosis, from a patient treated with antithyroid drugs. The receptors shown here come from a woman aged 40-60 years with Graves disease.

At least ten counts were recorded for this clonotype. V is TRBV5-1 and J is TRBJ1-6; no reliable D call. Germline V gene data show CDR1 as SGHRS and CDR2 as YFSETQ. V lost 0 bases and J lost 0, with 10 bases in between. CDR3 length: 17 residues. CDR3 DNA sequence: TGCGCCAGCAGCTTGGCCCTACAGAGCTCCTATAATTCACCCCTCCACTTT. It specifies CASSLALQSSYNSPLHF.

This clonotype was detected ten times or more. The chain uses TRBV12-3 or TRBV12-4 and TRBJ1-3, with D tentatively TRBD1 (5 bases). There are 12 residues in the CDR3. The germline V and J ends were trimmed by 6 bases and 3 bases, with 6 bases remaining between them. DNA of the CDR3: TGTGCCAGCAGGGGGGATGGAAACACCATATATTTT. Protein product: CASRGDGNTIYF.

The chain has TRBV5-4 and TRBJ1-1; 7 bases are shared with TRBD1. Germline CDR1 is SGHNT and CDR2 is YYREEE (reference sequence). The CDR3 length is 15 residues. Trimming took 5 bases from V and 0 from J; bases not matched to a gene: 7. CDR3: CASSIWTGMNTEAFF. The CDR3 DNA follows: TGTGCCAGCAGTATATGGACAGGAATGAACACTGAAGCTTTCTTT.

This clonotype appeared a few times. The chain uses TRBV3-1 and TRBJ2-2; 8 bases fit TRBD1. Germline V gene sequence: CDR1 LGHDT, CDR2 YNNKEL (reference sequence). The CDR3 spans 18 residues. Trimming at V came to 3 bases and at J to 1 base, leaving 10 bases not matched to a gene. The CDR3 spells CASSHLGQAKKNTGELFF. DNA of the CDR3: TGTGCCAGCAGCCACTTGGGACAGGCTAAGAAGAACACCGGGGAGCTGTTTTTT.

This sequence joins TRBV20-1 and TRBJ1-3, with D unresolved. Deletions cut 4 bases from V and 0 bases from J, with 10 bases between. Germline CDR1 DFQATT, CDR2 SNEGSKA (reference sequence). CDR3 length: 14 residues. The CDR3 sequence: CSATTPNSGNTIYF. For the CDR3, the DNA is TGCAGTGCTACCACCCCCAACTCTGGAAACACCATATATTTT.

This sequence joins TRBV6-2 or TRBV6-3 and TRBJ1-1, with no clear D. The CDR3 runs 14 residues. Germline CDR1 is MNHEY and CDR2 is SVGEGT. The V end lost 5 bases, the J end lost 1 base, and 11 bases lay between the germline ends. DNA for the CDR3: TGTGCCAGCAGTGGAGCGCTTGGGAACACTGAAGCTTTCTTT. Translated, it gives CASSGALGNTEAFF.

The sample holds many counts of this clonotype. The chain carries TRBV20-1 and TRBJ2-1; D tentatively reads TRBD1 or TRBD2 (5 bases each). The CDR3 has 17 residues. Trimming left V 0 bases short and J 7 bases short, with 22 bases between. Germline V gene data show CDR1 as DFQATT and CDR2 as SNEGSKA (reference sequence). The CDR3 nucleotides read TGCAGTGCTAGAGATTGGGGGATTAGCCCTTACGCTAATGAGCAGTTCTTC. It translates to CSARDWGISPYANEQFF.

The table lists this clonotype with many counts. The genes are TRBV11-2 and TRBJ1-6; a weak D match, TRBD1 (5 bases). This CDR3 has 15 residues. The germline V gene encodes CDR1 SGHAT and CDR2 FQNNGV. Trimming pared 4 bases from V and 6 bases from J, leaving 13 bases between. The CDR3 sequence: CASSSVQATNSPLHF. As DNA, the CDR3 is TGTGCCAGCAGCTCGGTACAGGCCACTAATTCACCCCTCCACTTT.

The chain recombines TRBV4-1 with TRBJ2-5; 11 bases map to TRBD2. With V trimmed by 0 bases and J by 7 bases, 13 bases remained unmatched. This CDR3 has 18 residues. Germline loops: CDR1 MGHRA, CDR2 YSYEKL. The CDR3 bases are TGCGCCAGCAGCCAAGATTCCCCAGTACTAGCGGGGGTCTTGACCCAGTACTTC. It yields the protein CASSQDSPVLAGVLTQYF.

This clonotype was counted between two and nine times. The chain recombines TRBV25-1 with TRBJ1-2; D gene uncertain. The CDR3 length is 15 residues. V was trimmed by 1 base and J by 6 bases, leaving 15 bases between them. Germline CDR1 MGHDK, CDR2 SYGVNS. The CDR3 is CASSESGRRAHGYTF. The CDR3 nucleotides are TGTGCCAGCAGTGAATCCGGCAGGAGAGCCCATGGCTACACCTTC.

This clonotype was detected many times. This chain uses TRBV12-3 or TRBV12-4 with TRBJ1-2; 8 bases fit TRBD1. The CDR3 length is 13 residues. V dropped 6 bases and J dropped 4; count of bases not matched to a gene: 4. The CDR3 loop is CASSLQGGYGYTF. CDR3 sequence (DNA): TGTGCCAGCAGCTTACAGGGGGGCTATGGCTACACCTTC.

This clonotype was seen many times. This chain uses TRBV20-1 with TRBJ2-7; D unclear. From germline, CDR1 is DFQATT and CDR2 SNEGSKA (reference sequence). The CDR3 is made up of 12 amino acids. Trimming pared 1 base from V and 0 bases from J, leaving 4 bases between. The CDR3 sequence: CSARVGSYEQYF. For the CDR3, the DNA is TGCAGTGCTAGAGTAGGCTCCTACGAGCAGTACTTC.

Comments on this clonotype: A clone one base away is much larger, so this may be a read error. CDR3 sequence: CAGSYRESNQPQHF. CDR3 DNA: TGTGCCGGCAGTTACAGGGAGAGCAATCAGCCCCAGCATTTT. The chain carries TRBV6-2 or TRBV6-3 and TRBJ1-5; D is possibly TRBD1 (6 bases). The CDR3 loop spans 14 amino acids. CDR1 is MNHEY and CDR2 is SVGEGT in the germline V gene.

This clonotype has only a few counts. The chain uses TRBV11-2 and TRBJ2-1, with 10 bases that match TRBD2. J lost 6 bases, V lost 5 bases, and 7 bases had no gene match. The germline V gene encodes CDR1 SGHAT and CDR2 FQNNGV. This CDR3 comprises 15 residues. The CDR3 DNA sequence: TGTGCCAGCAGCCAAAGCGGGGGGGTTGGCAATGAGCAGTTCTTC. It codes for CASSQSGGVGNEQFF. Full variable domain (outside the CDR3, taken from reference TRBV11-2 and TRBJ2-1): EAGVAQSPRYKIIEKRQSVAFWCNPISGHATLYWYQQILGQGPKLLIQFQNNGVVDDSQLPKDRFSAERLKGVDSTLKIQPAKLEDSAVYLCASSQSGGVGNEQFFGPGTRLTVL.

The chain combines TRBV5-1 with TRBJ2-3; D is uncertain. CDR1 and CDR2 from the germline V gene are SGHRS and YFSETQ. Trimming pared 1 base from V and 0 bases from J, leaving 9 bases between. The CDR3 covers 15 residues. For the CDR3, the DNA is TGCGCCAGCAGCTTGTCTGATACTAGCACAGATACGCAGTATTTT. This translates into CASSLSDTSTDTQYF.

The chain uses TRBV10-3 and TRBJ1-2; D gene uncertain. CDR3 size: 14 residues. V was trimmed by 2 bases and J by 2 bases, leaving 9 bases between them. The germline V gene has CDR1 ENHRY and CDR2 SYGVKD. The CDR3, as DNA: TGTGCCATCAGTGAGGGCAGATTAAACTATGGCTACACCTTC. Translated: CAISEGRLNYGYTF.

This clonotype showed up just a few times. The chain is built from TRBV7-9 and TRBJ1-1; D unresolved. CDR1 and CDR2 (germline): SEHNR, FQNEAQ (reference sequence). Trimming took off 6 bases at V and 5 bases at J, with 19 bases between the two ends. The length of the CDR3 is 15 residues. The CDR3 DNA reads as TGTGCCAGCAGATCCCTTAATACTCCCAGGACTGAAGCTTTCTTT. It translates to CASRSLNTPRTEAFF.

This clonotype appeared a few times. The chain joins TRBV4-1 to TRBJ2-5, with a weak D call TRBD1 (6 bases). Trimming cost V 4 bases and J 7 bases, with 16 bases left between them. This CDR3 spans 14 amino acids. Germline CDR1 reads MGHRA; CDR2 reads YSYEKL. The CDR3 loop reads CASSLGTSPGTQYF. The DNA of the CDR3 is TGCGCCAGCAGCCTTGGGACAAGCCCCGGGACCCAGTACTTC.

In its sample, this clonotype was seen once. This could be a read error, since a much larger clone is one nucleotide away. The chain links TRBV6-1 to TRBJ1-1; the D gene is possibly TRBD1 (6 bases). Trimming pared 6 bases from V and 4 bases from J, leaving 21 bases between. This CDR3 spans 16 amino acids. Germline CDR1 MNHNS, CDR2 SASEGT. CDR3 sequence (DNA): TGTGCCAGCAGAGACTCAGACCGAGGAGGGGGCACTGAAGCTTTCTTT. Amino acid sequence: CASRDSDRGGGTEAFF.